These T cell receptor beta chains were read from a single sample in a study of cytomegalovirus exposure and HLA in healthy donors. Some clones are missing from TCRdb's copy, which holds only in-frame ones; the method was immunoSEQ multiplex PCR. The table has under 300,000 clones, 80% to 90% seen once. The specimen sequenced was PBMCs. These receptors were taken from a woman aged 18-29 years in good health and CMV-seronegative. Both conserved end residues are part of each CDR3. The order of the fields is V gene, J gene, D gene, clone size, CDR3 DNA, CDR3 protein. D genes are given only for firm matches. Clone size appears in some rows only: once, few, many, or a class for an expanded clone.

>TRBV6-5|TRBJ2-5|NA|NA
TGTGCCAGCAGTTACTCAGGGCAGGGCCAGACCCAGTACTTC
CASSYSGQGQTQYF
>TRBV4-3|TRBJ1-1|NA|NA
TGCGCCAGCAGCCAAGGCTCGGGTGGGACTGAAGCTTTCTTT
CASSQGSGGTEAFF
>TRBV7-2|TRBJ2-1|NA|NA
TGTGCCAGCAGACCAGGGTCCAGCTCCTACAATGAGCAGTTCTTC
CASRPGSSSYNEQFF
>TRBV11-2|TRBJ1-1|NA|few
TGTGCCAGCAGCGGATACAGGGAGATGAACACTGAAGCTTTCTTT
CASSGYREMNTEAFF
>TRBV25-1|TRBJ1-1|TRBD1|NA
TGTGCCAGCAGTGTGCGGGGACAGGCCACTGAAGCTTTCTTT
CASSVRGQATEAFF
>TRBV7-6|TRBJ2-5|NA|NA
TGTGCCAGCAGCTTACCCATGGAGACCCAGTACTTC
CASSLPMETQYF
>TRBV4-1|TRBJ2-1|TRBD2|NA
TGCGCCAGCAGTACGGGGGGGCTCGAGCAGTTCTTC
CASSTGGLEQFF
>TRBV19|TRBJ2-7|NA|NA
TGTGCCAGTAGTATCTCTCCCGACAGCTACGAGCAGTACTTC
CASSISPDSYEQYF
>TRBV4-3|TRBJ2-7|NA|NA
TGCGCCAGCAGCCAAGATTATGCTAGCAGCTCCTACGAGCAGTACTTC
CASSQDYASSSYEQYF
>TRBV6-1|TRBJ2-3|NA|NA
TGTGCCAGCTTGACTCTGGTCCACACAGATACGCAGTATTTT
CASLTLVHTDTQYF
>TRBV19|TRBJ2-1|NA|NA
TGTGCCAGTAGTCTCGGACCAACAGGGAAGTTCTTC
CASSLGPTGKFF
>TRBV29-1|TRBJ2-1|NA|few
TGCAGCGTTGGCTCCGCGGGATGGGGCAATGAGCAGTTCTTC
CSVGSAGWGNEQFF
>TRBV6-1|TRBJ1-1|NA|NA
TGTGCCAGCAGTGAATACAGGAACACTGAAGCTTTCTTT
CASSEYRNTEAFF
>TRBV4-3|TRBJ2-2|NA|NA
TGCGCCAGCAGCCAAGGGGCCGGGACACTCACCGGGGAGCTGTTTTTT
CASSQGAGTLTGELFF
>TRBV2|TRBJ1-4|TRBD1|NA
TGTGCCAGCAGCCCGATAAGGGGGCACGATGAAAAACTGTTTTTT
CASSPIRGHDEKLFF
>TRBV6-4|TRBJ2-1|TRBD2|NA
TGTGCCAGCAGTCCCCTAGCGGGAGGGCAGGGTGAGCAGTTCTTC
CASSPLAGGQGEQFF
>TRBV6-1|TRBJ1-2|NA|NA
TGTGCCATACCCGACCAGACAGGACTGCGGGGCTACACCTTC
CAIPDQTGLRGYTF
>TRBV7-7|TRBJ1-2|NA|NA
TGTGCCAGCAGCCCCATCGGACAGTATGGCTACACCTTC
CASSPIGQYGYTF
>TRBV14|TRBJ2-7|TRBD1|NA
TGTGCCAGCCGGGGGACAGGGGGATGGAAGCAGTACTTC
CASRGTGGWKQYF
>TRBV27|TRBJ1-1|TRBD1|NA
TGTGCCAGCAGTTTCAGGGACAGGGGGGAAGCTTTCTTT
CASSFRDRGEAFF
>TRBV30|TRBJ1-5|TRBD1|NA
TGTGCCTGGTGCAGGACAGGGGGCAATCAGCCCCAGCATTTT
CAWCRTGGNQPQHF
>TRBV30|TRBJ1-5|NA|NA
TGTGCCTGGAGTGTAAACCGCGATCAGCATTTT
CAWSVNRDQHF
>TRBV7-2|TRBJ2-7|NA|NA
TGTGCCAGCAGCTTAATGCCGGGGGGCCCCCTTGGCGAGCAGTACTTC
CASSLMPGGPLGEQYF
>TRBV2|TRBJ2-7|NA|once
TGTGCCAGCAGCCTAGTTTACGAGCAGTACTTC
CASSLVYEQYF
>TRBV7-9|TRBJ2-7|NA|NA
TGTGCCAGCAGCTTCTTGGCAGCCTACGAGCAGTACTTC
CASSFLAAYEQYF
>TRBV9|TRBJ2-1|TRBD2|NA
TGTGCCAGCAGCGTAGCTAGGACTAGCGTCGCCAATGAGCAGTTCTTC
CASSVARTSVANEQFF
>TRBV18|TRBJ2-2|NA|NA
TGTGCCAGCTCACCCTCCCTTAGCGGAACCGGGGAGCTGTTTTTT
CASSPSLSGTGELFF
>TRBV7-8|TRBJ1-2|TRBD1|NA
TGTGCCAGCAGCCCTAACGACAGGGCAGCCGGGTATGGCTACACCTTC
CASSPNDRAAGYGYTF
>TRBV19|TRBJ1-5|NA|NA
TGTGCCAGTAGTATCCACAGGGTAGATAAGGACCAGCCCCAGCATTTT
CASSIHRVDKDQPQHF
>TRBV19|TRBJ1-2|TRBD1|NA
TGTGCCAGTAGTCCACTAGGACAGGGGCAAGTCTATGGCTACACCTTC
CASSPLGQGQVYGYTF
>TRBV9|TRBJ1-1|TRBD1|once
TGTGCCAGCAGCCTCGGGACAGGGGGCCTGAACACTGAAGCTTTCTTT
CASSLGTGGLNTEAFF
>TRBV29-1|TRBJ2-2|TRBD2|NA
TGCAGCGTTGAAGGGACTAGCGGGACCGGGGAGCTGTTTTTT
CSVEGTSGTGELFF
>TRBV5-1|TRBJ2-2|NA|few
TGCGCCAGCAGCTTGACAGGTCCAACCGGGGAGCTGTTTTTT
CASSLTGPTGELFF
>TRBV7-9|TRBJ2-1|TRBD1|many
TGTGCCAGCAGCTCCGGGACAGGGGGCTTCAATGAGCAGTTCTTC
CASSSGTGGFNEQFF